The rows below give T cell receptor beta chains drawn from one sample of a study of shared T cell receptors in the human thymus. Using immunoSEQ multiplex PCR, the repertoire was profiled, and TCRdb retains in-frame clones only, with some absent. The repertoire holds about 380,000 clones, about 95% seen once, with approximately 0.02% in the top ten. The sequencing sample was made of thymocytes. The receptors here all came from a human donor. CDR3s include the opening cysteine and the closing phenylalanine or tryptophan.

V gene,CDR3 protein
TRBV6-5,CASSFSPSGGGYGYTF
TRBV6-5,CASSYGPWNTEAFF
TRBV15,CATSRPTAGRGDTEAFF
TRBV19,CASRASEGASGNTIYF
TRBV25-1,CASSEDRGGLSNQPQHF
TRBV6-1,CASSKGVGPVYEQYF
TRBV4-3,CASSLTYRDPYKNIQYF
TRBV18,CASSPGGSGTDTQYF
TRBV4-2,CASIPHPASNEQFF
TRBV5-4,CASSPYPDREDTGELFF
TRBV10-3,CAISEGIGYTF
TRBV13,CASSPLTGTGEEREQYF
TRBV30,CAWRVGGAASNEKLFF
TRBV9,CASSPRDRGVNEQFF
TRBV27,CASGHRGPSYEQYF
TRBV28,CASSLFSGSSYNEQFF
TRBV10-3,CAISELSGVSYEQYF
TRBV18,CASSPRDRFYNEQFF
TRBV7-2,CASSLRTGGSYEQYF
TRBV6-5,CASTGGSGSADTQYF
TRBV18,CASLASQGELGTEAFF
TRBV6-5,CASSGLAGGYEQYF
TRBV5-1,CASSLGGPPETQYF
TRBV25-1,CASSEGSSDPKLFF
TRBV28,CASSMRSNEQFF
TRBV29-1,CSVEGRLPQGPYTEAFF
TRBV10-3,CAISLVTGGEYGYTF
TRBV30,CAWSAATISSGPLHFNEQFF
TRBV7-8,CASARGATDTQYF
TRBV5-8,CASSDLRDARNYGYTF
TRBV4-2,CASSQEGGSSYEQYF
TRBV27,CASRHDRWARTGELFF
TRBV6-6,CASSYSISNEQFF
TRBV19,CASSILAGGPSNEQFF
TRBV5-6,CASSLPPGQAPSNYGYTF
TRBV16,CASSQWATGYTEAFF
TRBV4-2,CASSLREGLAEDEQFF
TRBV7-9,CASSSRDRDGYTF
TRBV5-1,CASSLIGQGAGEQYF
TRBV11-3,CASSFSGSGNTGELFF
TRBV5-4,CASSFSGGSSYNEQFF
TRBV19,CASSYSTGRNTEAFF
TRBV28,CASSKRHREGNTGELFF
TRBV15,CATSRDSWVNYGYTF
TRBV5-5,CASSGTSGSRMGANVLTF
TRBV15,CATSSIELPGINYEQYF
TRBV15,CATSRDRAPGDTGELFF
TRBV29-1,CSVEVAYEQYF
TRBV28,CASSPSDRGWNEQFF
TRBV14,CASSLAADTYEQYF
TRBV27,CASSPGDWAEAFF
TRBV11-2,CASSLDRAQGNEQYF
TRBV28,CASSSPWRGETQYF
TRBV4-1,CASSLGGGEQFF
TRBV14,CASSPRLAGPYNEQFF
TRBV6-1,CASSASGQQETQYF
TRBV6-6,CASSYERYSNQPQHF
TRBV5-4,CASSPHGTGGYEQYF
TRBV14,CASSQGRQGDTEAFF
TRBV5-1,CASSLALRAGANVLTF